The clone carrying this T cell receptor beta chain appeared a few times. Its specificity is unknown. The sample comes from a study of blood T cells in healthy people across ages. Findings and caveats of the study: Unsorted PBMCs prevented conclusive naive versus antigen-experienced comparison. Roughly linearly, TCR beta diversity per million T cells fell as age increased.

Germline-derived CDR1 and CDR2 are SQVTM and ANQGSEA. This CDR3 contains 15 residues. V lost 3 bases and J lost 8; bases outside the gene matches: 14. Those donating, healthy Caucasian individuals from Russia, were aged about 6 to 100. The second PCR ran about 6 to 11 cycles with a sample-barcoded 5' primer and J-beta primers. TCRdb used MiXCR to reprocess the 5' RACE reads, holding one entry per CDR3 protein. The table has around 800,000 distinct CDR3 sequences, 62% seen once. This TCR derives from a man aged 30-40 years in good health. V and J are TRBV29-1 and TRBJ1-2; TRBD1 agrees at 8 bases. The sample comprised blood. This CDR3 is CSVDMSGGDGGGYTF. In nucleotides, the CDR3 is TGCAGCGTTGATATGTCAGGGGGCGACGGAGGGGGCTACACCTTC. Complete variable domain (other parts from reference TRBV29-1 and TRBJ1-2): SAVISQKPSRDICQRGTSLTIQCQVDSQVTMMFWYRQQPGQSLTLIATANQGSEATYESGFVIDKFPISRPNLTFSTLTVSNMSPEDSSIYLCSVDMSGGDGGGYTFGSGTRLTVV.